The 24 T cell receptor beta chains given below trace back to one sample, sequenced in a study of early T cells in non-severe SARS-CoV-2 infection. TCRdb fed the 5' RACE reads into MiXCR, producing one record per CDR3 protein. This table holds 100,000 to 120,000 distinct CDR3 sequences, over 10% found once. The material sequenced was whole blood, taken at baseline. The receptors were gathered from an adult who was a healthcare worker with PCR-confirmed SARS-CoV-2 infection or an uninfected control (not recorded which).

The V gene is TRBV4-1, the J gene TRBJ1-1, with 9 positions matching TRBD1. The CDR3 has 15 residues. With V trimmed by 2 bases and J by 6 bases, 7 bases remained unmatched. The germline V gene has CDR1 MGHRA and CDR2 YSYEKL. CDR3 in amino acids: CASSQYRGPKAEAFF. The CDR3 DNA sequence: TGCGCCAGCAGCCAATACAGGGGGCCGAAGGCTGAAGCTTTCTTT.

This clonotype appeared many times. V and J are TRBV15 and TRBJ2-2; the D call may be TRBD1 or TRBD2 (5 bases each). Germline CDR1 reads LNHNV; CDR2 reads YYDKDF (reference sequence). The CDR3 is 13 amino acids. Trimming cost V 5 bases and J 8 bases, with 12 bases left between them. CDR3 loop: CATSAVGGGELFF. The CDR3 DNA sequence: TGTGCCACCAGCGCTGTTGGGGGAGGGGAGCTGTTTTTT. The full variable domain, with the rest looked up from reference TRBV15 and TRBJ2-2, is DAMVIQNPRYQVTQFGKPVTLSCSQTLNHNVMYWYQQKSSQAPKLLFHYYDKDFNNEADTPDNFQSRRPNTSFCFLDIRSPGLGDTAMYLCATSAVGGGELFFGEGSRLTVL.

This clonotype has a count of ten or more. The gene calls are TRBV7-6 and TRBJ2-3, with D possibly matching TRBD2 (7 bases). The CDR3 loop spans 17 amino acids. Germline values: CDR1 SGHVS, CDR2 FNYEAQ. The V gene lost 3 bases and the J gene lost 0 bases, with 16 bases spanning the gap. The CDR3 sequence: CASSFRGGGGSTDTQYF. Here the CDR3 DNA reads TGTGCCAGCAGCTTCCGAGGAGGGGGGGGTAGCACAGATACGCAGTATTTT.

This clonotype was detected only a few times. The chain joins TRBV4-1 to TRBJ2-2; 8 bases agree with TRBD2. Losses at the gene ends were 0 bases for V and 3 bases for J; bases not matched to a gene: 9. Looked up from germline, CDR1 is MGHRA and CDR2 is YSYEKL. This CDR3 has 18 amino acids. The CDR3 DNA is TGCGCCAGCAGCCAAGAACTGGAACTAGCGGAGTACACCGGGGAGCTGTTTTTT. As protein: CASSQELELAEYTGELFF.

The rearrangement links TRBV29-1 to TRBJ1-4; D unclear. Trimming took 6 bases from V and 7 from J, leaving 12 bases between them. The CDR3 totals 12 residues. The V gene's germline CDR1 is SQVTM and CDR2 ANQGSEA. The CDR3: CSVTTYGEKLFF. The CDR3, as DNA: TGCAGCGTCACGACATACGGTGAAAAACTGTTTTTT.

This clonotype was found a few times. The chain employs TRBV25-1 and TRBJ2-7; 11 nucleotides match TRBD1. This CDR3 is 15 amino acids long. V lost 4 bases to trimming and J lost 3 bases; unmatched junction nucleotides: 5. The V gene's germline CDR1 is MGHDK and CDR2 SYGVNS. The CDR3 nucleotides are TGTGCCAGCAGTGGAGCCGGGACAGGGGGCTACGAGCAGTACTTC. It is translated as CASSGAGTGGYEQYF.

The chain couples TRBV5-1 to TRBJ2-2; no clear D. V lost 0 bases and J 5 bases, leaving 5 bases between the germline ends. Germline V gene data show CDR1 as SGHRS and CDR2 as YFSETQ. This CDR3 is built from 13 residues. The CDR3 DNA is TGCGCCAGCAGCTTGGGAGTTACCGGGGAGCTGTTTTTT. Its protein is CASSLGVTGELFF. The whole variable domain, remainder taken from reference TRBV5-1 and TRBJ2-2, is KAGVTQTPRYLIKTRGQQVTLSCSPISGHRSVSWYQQTPGQGLQFLFEYFSETQRNKGNFPGRFSGRQFSNSRSEMNVSTLELGDSALYLCASSLGVTGELFFGEGSRLTVL.

The chain combines TRBV2 with TRBJ2-5, with 7 bases matching TRBD1. The CDR3 consists of 16 residues. CDR1 SNHLY and CDR2 FYNNEI come from the germline V gene. V shed 7 bases, J shed 0 bases, and the junction held 11 bases outside the gene matches. CDR3 bases: TGTGCCAGCACTTACAGGGGCCATCGTTACCAAGAGACCCAGTACTTC. Translated: CASTYRGHRYQETQYF.

This clonotype was seen a few times. The gene calls are TRBV4-1 and TRBJ2-7; the D gene is possibly TRBD2 (6 bases). V was shortened by 4 bases and J by 12 bases, with 16 bases between the two germline ends. Germline V lookup: CDR1 MGHRA, CDR2 YSYEKL. The CDR3 contains 12 residues. As DNA, the CDR3 is TGCGCCAGCAGCCCTTGGGGGGTTATCCCGTACTTC. The encoded protein is CASSPWGVIPYF.

This clonotype was detected a few times. In nucleotides, the CDR3 is TGTGCCAGCAAATTCGGGTATCGGGACTCCTACAATGAGCAGTTCTTC. It yields the protein CASKFGYRDSYNEQFF. The chain has TRBV7-2 and TRBJ2-1; tentatively, D is TRBD2 (5 bases). CDR1 SGHTA and CDR2 FQGNSA come from the germline V gene. The CDR3 spans 16 residues. V was pared by 7 bases and J by 0 bases, with 16 bases between.

This clonotype was counted a few times. The chain joins TRBV20-1 to TRBJ2-7; TRBD1 agrees at 9 bases. The J segment lost 3 bases and the V segment lost 6 bases, leaving 9 bases of the junction unmatched. This CDR3 comprises 14 residues. CDR1 and CDR2 (germline): DFQATT, SNEGSKA (reference sequence). The CDR3 bases are TGCAGTGCAGAGACGGGACAGGGTGTCTACGAGCAGTACTTC. Translated, it gives CSAETGQGVYEQYF.

V and J are TRBV20-1 and TRBJ1-2, with TRBD1 as a possible D gene (5 bases). V was trimmed by 7 bases and J by 8 bases, leaving 17 bases between them. The CDR3 is 12 amino acids. CDR1 is DFQATT and CDR2 is SNEGSKA in the germline V gene (reference sequence). The DNA for the CDR3 is TGCAGTGTCCACGCCAAAGAGGGGGGCTACACCTTC. Amino acid sequence: CSVHAKEGGYTF.

At least ten counts were recorded for this clonotype. V is TRBV12-5 and J is TRBJ1-1; D is uncertain. Trimming took 1 base from V and 7 from J, leaving 7 bases between them. The V gene's germline CDR1 is LGHNT and CDR2 FRNRAP. CDR3 size: 12 residues. CDR3 loop: CASGLDSYEAFF. The CDR3 DNA sequence: TGTGCTAGTGGTTTGGACAGCTATGAAGCTTTCTTT.

Only a few counts were recorded for this clonotype. The chain carries TRBV6-1 and TRBJ1-5; weak D call: TRBD1 (5 bases). The CDR3 runs to 15 residues. Germline CDR1 is MNHNS and CDR2 is SASEGT. Between the trimmed V and J ends, which lost 6 bases and 0 bases, there was a span of 12 bases. The CDR3 DNA reads as TGTGCCAGCAGCCTGACAGAGAATAGCAATCAGCCCCAGCATTTT. It specifies CASSLTENSNQPQHF.

This clonotype was counted many times. The V call is TRBV5-6, the J call TRBJ2-3, with TRBD2 matching 16 bases. The germline V gene encodes CDR1 SGHDT and CDR2 YYEEEE. CDR3 length: 17 amino acids. Trimming cost V 5 bases and J 3 bases; bases outside gene matches: 6. For the CDR3, the DNA is TGTGCCAGCAGTTCACCGGGACTAGCGGGAGGGACAGATACGCAGTATTTT. Translated: CASSSPGLAGGTDTQYF.

This clonotype has just a few counts. The junction departs from the called germline gene at one end, perhaps through a read error. The J gene is TRBJ1-6, the V gene TRBV4-1; D not certain. This CDR3 is 16 amino acids long. Germline CDR1 is MGHRA and CDR2 is YSYEKL. The CDR3 coding sequence is TGCGCCAGCAGCCAAGGGCAGACCTCCTATAATTCACCCCTCCATTTT. Encoded protein: CASSQGQTSYNSPLHF.

This clonotype was seen a single time. The chain links TRBV5-1 to TRBJ1-6, with 10 bases identical to TRBD1. Unmatched junction bases numbered 6, after V lost 5 bases and J lost 10 bases. CDR1 and CDR2 (germline): SGHRS, YFSETQ. This CDR3 is 14 amino acids long. CDR3 loop: CASRGTGERSPLHF. As DNA, the CDR3 is TGCGCCAGCAGGGGGACAGGGGAGCGGTCACCCCTCCACTTT.

CDR3 sequence (DNA): TGTGCCAGCAGCTTAGGGACATCCGGAGACTATGGCTACACCTTC. Amino acid sequence: CASSLGTSGDYGYTF. V gene TRBV7-6 combines with J gene TRBJ1-2; D may be TRBD1 (5 bases). The germline V and J ends were trimmed by 1 base and 3 bases, with 12 bases remaining between them. This CDR3 spans 15 amino acids. Germline values: CDR1 SGHVS, CDR2 FNYEAQ.

The rearrangement joins TRBV7-2 to TRBJ2-7; 10 bases match TRBD2. Germline V lookup: CDR1 SGHTA, CDR2 FQGNSA. CDR3 size: 15 residues. V gave up 8 bases and J gave up 5 bases; unmatched junction bases: 12. Written as DNA, the CDR3 is TGTGCCAGCGGGAATGGGGGGACTAGCGCAAACGAGCAGTACTTC. Amino acid sequence: CASGNGGTSANEQYF.

This clonotype has more than one count but fewer than ten. The V gene is TRBV5-1, the J gene TRBJ2-1; D tentatively reads TRBD1 or TRBD2 (5 bases each). The CDR3 spans 15 residues. Trimming cost V 4 bases and J 3 bases, with 14 bases left between them. The germline CDR1 and CDR2 sequences are SGHRS and YFSETQ. DNA of the CDR3: TGCGCCAGCAGCACGGTGGCAGGGAGCTACAATGAGCAGTTCTTC. This gives the protein CASSTVAGSYNEQFF.

This clonotype was seen at least ten times. The V call is TRBV18, the J call TRBJ1-1, with 7 bases aligning to TRBD1. CDR1 is KGHSH and CDR2 is LQKENI in the germline V gene. The CDR3 is made up of 14 amino acids. V was pared by 1 base and J by 5 bases, with 4 bases of the junction left unmatched. The CDR3: CASSPQGARTEAFF. DNA for the CDR3: TGTGCCAGCTCACCACAGGGGGCGCGTACTGAAGCTTTCTTT.

About this clonotype itself: A much more abundant neighbour one base away suggests this may be a read error. CDR3 DNA sequence: TGTGCCAGCAGTTCGAGACTAGCGGACAGCTCCTACAATGAGCAGTTCTTC. Translation gives CASSSRLADSSYNEQFF. The chain uses TRBV12-3 or TRBV12-4 and TRBJ2-1; 9 bases line up with TRBD2. The CDR3 runs 17 residues. Losses at the gene ends were 4 bases for V and 0 bases for J; bases not matched to a gene: 7.

This clonotype was seen a few times. The V and J genes are TRBV6-5 and TRBJ2-5, with D possibly matching TRBD2 (6 bases). The CDR3 runs to 13 residues. Germline values: CDR1 MNHEY, CDR2 SVGAGI. Between the trimmed V and J ends, which lost 5 bases and 2 bases, there was a span of 9 bases. The CDR3 bases are TGTGCCAGCAGTGTGGGACTTCAAGAGACCCAGTACTTC. It yields the protein CASSVGLQETQYF.

The chain recombines TRBV30 with TRBJ2-1; D is unclear. Germline-derived CDR1 and CDR2 are GTSNPN and SVGIG (reference sequence). V lost 4 bases, J lost 8 bases, and 18 bases lay in between. The CDR3 sequence is 14 residues long. The CDR3 coding sequence is TGTGCCTGGAAGCAGGCACCCTTTTCTTATGAGCAGTTCTTC. Translation gives CAWKQAPFSYEQFF.